This T cell receptor (beta chain) was sequenced for a study of cytomegalovirus exposure and HLA in healthy donors. Background on the study: The study's early data release held about 77 million unique TCRs from HLA-typed donors.

Primers for the PCR totalled 60 Vbeta and 13 Jbeta. Profiled with immunoSEQ multiplex PCR; TCRdb holds only in-frame clones, not every one. Of 100,000 or so clones listed, 70% to 80% are singletons. V lost 6 bases to trimming and J lost 7 bases, with 10 bases between them. Germline V CDR1 and CDR2: SEHNR, FQNEAQ (reference sequence). This CDR3 comprises 11 residues. Donors were nominally healthy when sampled, though unrecorded immune exposures were likely. The TCR comes from a man between 25 and 39 years old in good health and CMV-seronegative. Sequenced: PBMCs. The chain recombines TRBV7-9 with TRBJ2-7; no definite D call. CDR3 coding DNA: TGTGCCAGCAGGGGCCACTTGGAGCAGTACTTC. It specifies CASRGHLEQYF.